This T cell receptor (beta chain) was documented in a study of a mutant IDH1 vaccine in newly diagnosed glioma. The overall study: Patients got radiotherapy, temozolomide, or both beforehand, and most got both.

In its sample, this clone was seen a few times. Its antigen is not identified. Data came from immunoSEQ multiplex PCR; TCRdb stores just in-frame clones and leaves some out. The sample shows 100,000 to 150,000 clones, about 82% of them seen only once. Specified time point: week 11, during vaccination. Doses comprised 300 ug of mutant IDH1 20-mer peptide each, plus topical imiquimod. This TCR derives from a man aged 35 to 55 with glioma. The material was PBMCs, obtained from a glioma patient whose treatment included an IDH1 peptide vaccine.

The CDR3 reads CASSPGTGTGGSYEQYF. CDR3 coding DNA: TGTGCCAGCAGCCCCGGTACCGGGACAGGGGGTTCCTACGAGCAGTACTTC. The gene calls are TRBV7-2 and TRBJ2-7, with 11 bases matching TRBD1. Trimming cost V 5 bases and J 1 base; bases outside gene matches: 10. Germline values: CDR1 SGHTA, CDR2 FQGNSA. The CDR3 consists of 17 residues.